These 5 T cell receptor beta chains were sequenced from one sample in a study of blood T cell repertoires in COVID-19. Assay: immunoSEQ multiplex PCR; the TCRdb copy retains only in-frame clones and omits some. The sample contains roughly 250,000 clones, about 85% of which appear only once. The material sequenced was peripheral blood. The receptors here all came from a human donor with COVID-19, enrolled during active disease. The donor label of this sample is uncertain.

This chain connects TRBV28 to TRBJ2-7; tentative D call: TRBD2 (5 bases). This CDR3 contains 14 residues. Trimming stripped 1 base from V and 2 bases from J, with 9 bases between. Germline V gene lookup returns CDR1 MDHEN and CDR2 SYDVKM. The CDR3 sequence is CASSLYGVTYEQYF. The CDR3 nucleotides are TGTGCCAGCAGTTTATACGGGGTCACCTACGAGCAGTACTTC. Full variable domain (remainder filled in from reference TRBV28 and TRBJ2-7): DVKVTQSSRYLVKRTGEKVFLECVQDMDHENMFWYRQDPGLGLRLIYFSYDVKMKEKGDIPEGYSVSREKKERFSLILESASTNQTSMYLCASSLYGVTYEQYFGPGTRLTVT.

The chain is built from TRBV12-3 or TRBV12-4 and TRBJ1-6; D is undetermined. The CDR3 length is 12 residues. V lost 8 bases to trimming and J lost 6 bases, with 8 bases between them. The CDR3 DNA follows: TGTGCCAGCCGACTTGGTAATTCACCCCTCCACTTT. This encodes CASRLGNSPLHF.

The chain links TRBV30 to TRBJ2-5; TRBD1 matches at 7 bases. Unmatched junction bases numbered 1, after V lost 8 bases and J lost 1 base. The CDR3 sequence is 11 residues long. Germline-derived CDR1 and CDR2 are GTSNPN and SVGIG (reference sequence). The CDR3, as DNA: TGTGCCGGGGACAGCCAAGAGACCCAGTACTTC. Translating gives CAGDSQETQYF.

The chain joins TRBV7-8 to TRBJ2-7; 9 bases fit TRBD2. From germline, CDR1 is SGHVS and CDR2 FQNEAQ. V gave up 0 bases and J gave up 0 bases; unmatched junction bases: 3. The CDR3 is 16 amino acids. The CDR3 region is CASSLAGLASSYEQYF. CDR3 sequence (DNA): TGTGCCAGCAGCTTAGCGGGACTAGCTAGCTCCTACGAGCAGTACTTC. Full variable domain (remainder filled in from reference TRBV7-8 and TRBJ2-7): GAGVSQSPRYKVAKRGQDVALRCDPISGHVSLFWYQQALGQGPEFLTYFQNEAQLDKSGLPSDRFFAERPEGSVSTLKIQRTQQEDSAVYLCASSLAGLASSYEQYFGPGTRLTVT.

The V call is TRBV10-2, the J call TRBJ1-2; 9 bases agree with TRBD1. The CDR3 is 14 amino acids. V shed 8 bases, J shed 5 bases, and the junction held 9 bases outside the gene matches. The germline V gene has CDR1 WSHSY and CDR2 SAAADI. The CDR3 is CASLTGGSLYGYTF. The CDR3 DNA reads TGCGCCAGCCTCACAGGGGGCAGTCTGTATGGCTACACCTTC.